Listed below are T cell receptor beta chains from one sample, sequenced in a study of T cells after yellow fever vaccination. MiXCR was run by TCRdb on the 5' RACE reads, yielding one entry per CDR3 protein. This table holds about 340,000 distinct CDR3 sequences, under 15% found once. The input for sequencing was CD4+ T cells sorted from PBMCs, taken 15 days after the yellow fever booster vaccination. These receptors originate from a man aged 18 to 30 who received the YFV17D yellow fever vaccine. CDR3s include the opening cysteine and the closing phenylalanine or tryptophan. Fields, in order: clone size, J gene, D gene, V gene, CDR3 DNA, CDR3 protein. D genes are given only for firm matches. Clone size appears in some rows only: once, few, many, or a class for an expanded clone.

many	TRBJ2-6	NA	TRBV12-3/TRBV12-4	TGTGCCAGCAGTTCCCCCGGGAGCTCTGGGGCCAACGTCCTGACTTTC	CASSSPGSSGANVLTF
NA	TRBJ2-5	TRBD2	TRBV15	TGTGCCACCAGCAGAGATAGGGGACTAGCGCAAGAGACCCAGTACTTC	CATSRDRGLAQETQYF
few	TRBJ1-5	TRBD1	TRBV20-1	TGCAGTGCCGGGAGTTGGGACAGGGGTAGCAATCAGCCCCAGCATTTT	CSAGSWDRGSNQPQHF
NA	TRBJ2-5	NA	TRBV20-1	TGCAGTGCTGTATTCTGGGGGCAAGAGACCCAGTACTTC	CSAVFWGQETQYF
NA	TRBJ1-2	TRBD1	TRBV3-1	TGTGCCAGCAGCCGCCGACAGGGCCGCTATGGCTACACCTTC	CASSRRQGRYGYTF
many	TRBJ2-5	TRBD1	TRBV10-3	TGTGCCACCGGGGACAGAGAAGAGACCCAGTACTTC	CATGDREETQYF
few	TRBJ2-1	NA	TRBV14	TGTGCCAGTACCCGAGGGGGGGCCAGGAACTACAATGAGCAGTTCTTC	CASTRGGARNYNEQFF
NA	TRBJ2-5	NA	TRBV10-3	TGTGCCATCAGTGAGTCTTGGGTTGGGCAAGAGACCCAGTACTTC	CAISESWVGQETQYF
NA	TRBJ2-5	TRBD2	TRBV11-2	TGTGCCAGCAGCTCCATCCTCCGGGGGGGCGACCCGACCCAGTACTTC	CASSSILRGGDPTQYF
many	TRBJ2-1	TRBD2	TRBV2	TGTGCCAGCGAGTTGGAAATAGCGGGGGGGAATGAGCAGTTCTTC	CASELEIAGGNEQFF
NA	TRBJ1-4	NA	TRBV7-9	TGTGCCAGCAGCTCTTTAGCAGGTGAAAAACTGTTTTTT	CASSSLAGEKLFF
NA	TRBJ1-3	NA	TRBV5-5	TGTGCCAGCAAGGAGTTCTCTGGAAACACCATATATTTT	CASKEFSGNTIYF
NA	TRBJ2-7	NA	TRBV20-1	TGCAGTGCTAGAGACCCCGGGGGCCCATGGGAGCAGTACTTC	CSARDPGGPWEQYF
few	TRBJ2-2	NA	TRBV6-2/TRBV6-3	TGTGCCAGCAGTTACGCGGCAGGGACATACGGGGAGCTGTTTTTT	CASSYAAGTYGELFF
many	TRBJ1-5	TRBD1	TRBV29-1	TGCAGCGTCGCCAGGGACAGTGGACAGCCCCAGCATTTT	CSVARDSGQPQHF
many	TRBJ1-5	TRBD1	TRBV20-1	TGCAGTGCTAGGACAGGGGGAGATCAGCCCCAGCATTTT	CSARTGGDQPQHF
NA	TRBJ2-3	TRBD2	TRBV20-1	TGCAGTGCTAGAGCTTGGTCTAGCGGCAGCACAGATACGCAGTATTTT	CSARAWSSGSTDTQYF
once	TRBJ2-1	TRBD2	TRBV11-2	TGTGCCAGCAGCCCGGACCCGGGGGGAAATGAGCAGTTCTTC	CASSPDPGGNEQFF
few	TRBJ1-1	NA	TRBV19	TGTGCCAGTAATAGCCTGGGCATGAACACTGAAGCTTTCTTT	CASNSLGMNTEAFF
many	TRBJ2-3	NA	TRBV28	TGTGCCAGCAGTTTACTAGAGTATGATACGCAGTATTTT	CASSLLEYDTQYF
NA	TRBJ2-3	NA	TRBV29-1	TGCAGCGTTGTAGGGGGGGCAGATACGCAGTATTTT	CSVVGGADTQYF
NA	TRBJ1-1	NA	TRBV6-6	TGTGCCAGCAGTTACGGGGGCATGGACACTGAAGCTTTCTTT	CASSYGGMDTEAFF
NA	TRBJ2-5	NA	TRBV20-1	TGCAGTGCTGGGAGAGCGGAAGAGACCCAGTACTTC	CSAGRAEETQYF
NA	TRBJ2-5	TRBD2	TRBV28	TGTGCCAGCAGTTCGACTAGCGGGGGGACCCAGTACTTC	CASSSTSGGTQYF
NA	TRBJ2-3	TRBD2	TRBV6-2/TRBV6-3	TGTGCCAGCAGTTCCGGACTAGCGGGGGGCCTTACAGATACGCAGTATTTT	CASSSGLAGGLTDTQYF
NA	TRBJ1-2	TRBD1	TRBV6-5	TGTGCCAGCAGCCTTAAGGGGGAGACAGGGGGTGGCTATGGCTACACCTTC	CASSLKGETGGGYGYTF
NA	TRBJ1-1	TRBD1	TRBV10-3	TGTGCCACCGGACCCGGTACCGGGACAGGGGGCGCTGAAGCTTTCTTT	CATGPGTGTGGAEAFF
NA	TRBJ1-4	NA	TRBV5-5	TGTGCCAGCAGCGACTACCGGCGGGGTGGGGAAAAACTGTTTTTT	CASSDYRRGGEKLFF
few	TRBJ2-5	NA	TRBV7-2	TGTGCCAGCAGTACCGGGCCGGTCGAAGAGACCCAGTACTTC	CASSTGPVEETQYF
few	TRBJ2-1	TRBD1	TRBV12-3/TRBV12-4	TGTGCCAGCAGTGTCCGGACAGGGGCTTACAATGAGCAGTTCTTC	CASSVRTGAYNEQFF
few	TRBJ2-1	TRBD1	TRBV5-1	TGCGCCAGCAGCTGGACAGGGGTAGGGGTTGGGAATGAGCAGTTCTTC	CASSWTGVGVGNEQFF
NA	TRBJ2-1	TRBD2	TRBV6-4	TGTGCCAGCAAGGTTGACGGGGGGGGAGCCTACAATGAGCAGTTCTTC	CASKVDGGGAYNEQFF
NA	TRBJ2-2	TRBD2	TRBV9	TGTGCCAGCAGGGGAGGGAGCGGCTGGAACACCGGGGAGCTGTTTTTT	CASRGGSGWNTGELFF
NA	TRBJ2-2	NA	TRBV5-6	TGTGCCAGCAGCCCAACAGGGTACACCGGGGAGCTGTTTTTT	CASSPTGYTGELFF
NA	TRBJ1-5	NA	TRBV15	TGTGCCACCGGAGAAGGCAGAGGGCGAGTTCTGCAGCCCCAGCATTTT	CATGEGRGRVLQPQHF
few	TRBJ2-1	TRBD1	TRBV11-2	TGTGCCAGCACCGTAACAGGGGAATACCCCTACAATGAGCAGTTCTTC	CASTVTGEYPYNEQFF
NA	TRBJ2-5	NA	TRBV20-1	TGCAGTGCGAGAAAAGAGACCCAGTACTTC	CSARKETQYF
NA	TRBJ2-5	NA	TRBV6-6	TGTGCCAGCAGTTACCAGGAGCGGATAGGGACCCAGTACTTC	CASSYQERIGTQYF
few	TRBJ1-1	NA	TRBV7-2	TGTGCCAGCAGCCCCGAACTCAAAGCTTTCTTT	CASSPELKAFF
many	TRBJ1-1	TRBD1	TRBV4-2	TGTGCCAGCAGCCAGGGACAGGCGAACACTGAAGCTTTCTTT	CASSQGQANTEAFF
NA	TRBJ2-4	NA	TRBV6-5	TGTGCCAGCAGTTACGGGGCGGAAGCCAAAAACATTCAGTACTTC	CASSYGAEAKNIQYF
few	TRBJ2-2	TRBD2	TRBV20-1	TGCAGTGCTAGACCAGCTAGCGGGGGTAACACCGGGGAGCTGTTTTTT	CSARPASGGNTGELFF
NA	TRBJ2-1	NA	TRBV5-1	TGCGCCAGCAGCACGGGCCGATACAATGAGCAGTTCTTC	CASSTGRYNEQFF
many	TRBJ1-5	TRBD1	TRBV12-3/TRBV12-4	TGTGCCAGCAATCTAGCGGGACAGGGGAAGAATCAGCCCCAGCATTTT	CASNLAGQGKNQPQHF
few	TRBJ2-5	NA	TRBV2	TGTGCCAGCAGTGAGGCTGTACCCAAGGACACCCAGTACTTC	CASSEAVPKDTQYF
once	TRBJ2-3	NA	TRBV7-2	TGTGCCAGCAGCTTATTGAGGGGGATCCCTAGCACAGATACGCAGTATTTT	CASSLLRGIPSTDTQYF
few	TRBJ2-2	NA	TRBV5-1	TGCGCCAGCAGCTTGTTAGGGGAGAACACCGGGGAGCTGTTTTTT	CASSLLGENTGELFF